This T cell receptor (beta chain) was recorded in a study of human T cells and chemical hapten exposure. CDR3 length: 14 residues. The V gene lost 0 bases and the J gene lost 7 bases, with 13 bases spanning the gap. The germline CDR1 and CDR2 sequences are MNHEY and SVGAGI. Within the library, unique molecular identifiers were attached to each individual cDNA molecule. Per the original methods: Counts of TCRs in each sample centred on a median of about 99,000 and extended from about 24,000 to 680,000. Via MiXCR, TCRdb re-called the RACE reads, giving one row per CDR3 protein. The V and J calls and clone size are TCRdb's, not the authors'. Seen here are 130,000 or so distinct CDR3 sequences, approximately 8.3% observed once, and the top ten hold 1.5% to 2%. Time point denoted: healthy volunteer bleed at 2 weeks. Unfractionated whole blood served as the source for total RNA extraction.

The rearrangement links TRBV6-5 to TRBJ2-7; D uncertain. The sequence derives from a male donor in good health. Some clones in this sample may be carry-over from other donors' samples. The sample comprised whole blood. DNA for the CDR3: TGTGCCAGCAGTTACTCTCGGGCTTCGCGGGAGCAGTACTTC. Translation gives CASSYSRASREQYF.